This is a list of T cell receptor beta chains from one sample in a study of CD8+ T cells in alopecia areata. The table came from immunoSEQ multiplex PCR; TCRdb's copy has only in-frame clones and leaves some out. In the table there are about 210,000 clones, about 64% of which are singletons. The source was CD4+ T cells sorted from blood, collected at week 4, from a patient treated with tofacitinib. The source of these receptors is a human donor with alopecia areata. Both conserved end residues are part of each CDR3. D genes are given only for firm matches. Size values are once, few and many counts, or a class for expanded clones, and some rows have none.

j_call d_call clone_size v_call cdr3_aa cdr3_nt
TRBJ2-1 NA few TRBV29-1 CSVVLPWNEQFF TGCAGCGTTGTACTCCCGTGGAATGAGCAGTTCTTC
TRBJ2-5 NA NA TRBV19 CASSMVGTLYGETQYF TGTGCCAGTAGTATGGTTGGGACCTTATACGGAGAGACCCAGTACTTC
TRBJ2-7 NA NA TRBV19 CASGSGDANRQQYF TGTGCCAGTGGTTCAGGGGACGCTAACAGGCAGCAGTACTTC
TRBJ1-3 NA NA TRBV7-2 CASSLAARTGNTIYF TGTGCCAGCAGCTTAGCGGCCCGGACGGGAAACACCATATATTTT
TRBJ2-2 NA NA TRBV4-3 CASSQGGTSRNTGELFF TGCGCCAGCAGCCAAGGGGGGACCTCACGAAACACCGGGGAGCTGTTTTTT
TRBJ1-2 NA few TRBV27 CASSSYLQVGGYTF TGTGCCAGCAGTTCGTATCTACAGGTCGGTGGCTACACCTTC
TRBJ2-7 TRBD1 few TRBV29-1 CSVGQGTYEQYF TGCAGCGTTGGACAGGGTACCTACGAGCAGTACTTC
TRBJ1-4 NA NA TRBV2 CASRGQQGEKLFF TGTGCCAGCCGCGGACAGCAGGGGGAAAAACTGTTTTTT
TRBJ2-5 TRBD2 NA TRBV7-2 CASSQPAASGGAGETQYF TGTGCCAGCAGCCAGCCAGCAGCTAGCGGGGGGGCAGGAGAGACCCAGTACTTC
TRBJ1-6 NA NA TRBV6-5 CASSRDPRASPLHF TGTGCCAGCAGCAGGGACCCCAGAGCCTCACCCCTCCACTTC
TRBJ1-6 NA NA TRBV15 CATSKNRDTSSYNSPLHF TGTGCCACCAGCAAAAACCGGGACACCAGCTCCTATAATTCACCCCTCCACTTT
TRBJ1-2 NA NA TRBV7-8 CASSTTDFYGYTF TGTGCCAGCAGCACGACAGATTTCTATGGCTACACCTTC
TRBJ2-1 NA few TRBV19 CATVTANSYNEQFF TGTGCCACCGTGACAGCGAACTCCTACAATGAGCAGTTCTTC
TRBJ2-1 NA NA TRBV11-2 CASSPINEQFF TGTGCCAGCAGCCCCATAAATGAGCAGTTCTTC
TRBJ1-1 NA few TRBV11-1 CASSLGLNTEAFF TGTGCCAGCAGCTTAGGGCTGAACACTGAAGCTTTCTTT
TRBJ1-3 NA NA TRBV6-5 CASSYSNLSGNTIYF TGTGCCAGCAGTTACTCGAACCTCTCTGGAAACACCATATATTTT
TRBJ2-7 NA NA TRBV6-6 CASSHASNEQYF TGTGCCAGCAGCCACGCCTCGAACGAGCAGTACTTC